These 19 T cell receptor beta chains were sequenced from one sample in a study of T cells in Graves' hyperthyroidism and ophthalmopathy. There were TCR beta CDR3 regions amplified from RNA transcripts. The HTBI primer set was used in a first-round RT-PCR of the TCR CDR3. TCRdb analysed the multiplex PCR reads with MiXCR anew, one entry per CDR3 protein. The table includes about 200,000 distinct CDR3 sequences, 17% detected once. Sample: blood. These TCRs come from a woman aged 50 to 65 with Graves' hyperthyroidism.

In its sample, this clonotype was seen many times. V is TRBV7-9 and J is TRBJ2-1; 8 bases map to TRBD1. There are 15 residues in the CDR3. The germline gives CDR1 SEHNR, CDR2 FQNEAQ (reference sequence). The ends lost 4 bases at V and 7 bases at J; junction bases unmatched: 9. The CDR3 DNA is TGTGCCAGCAGCTCAACTGAGGACAGGGTTAATGAGCAGTTCTTC. Translated: CASSSTEDRVNEQFF.

This clonotype was detected ten times or more. The chain carries TRBV20-1 and TRBJ2-1; 9 bases line up with TRBD2. V lost 6 bases, J lost 9 bases, and 12 bases stayed unmatched. Germline V gene lookup returns CDR1 DFQATT and CDR2 SNEGSKA (reference sequence). The CDR3 loop spans 14 amino acids. CDR3 nucleotides: TGCAGTGCGCCTGGGCTAGCGGGATTAAGTGAGCAGTTCTTC. The encoded protein is CSAPGLAGLSEQFF.

This clonotype was detected only once. Its ends do not fully match the called genes, so a read error is possible. The V gene is TRBV5-5, the J gene TRBJ1-1; D remains unclear. CDR1 and CDR2 (germline): SGHKS, YYEKEE (reference sequence). The CDR3 has 14 amino acids. CDR3 in amino acids: CASSSHTLGTEAFF. The CDR3 coding sequence is TGCGCCAGCAGCTCTCACACCTTAGGAACTGAAGCTTTCTTT.

This clonotype was observed a few times. The V call is TRBV27, the J call TRBJ2-6; D remains unclear. V was pared by 6 bases and J by 2 bases, with 11 bases between. The CDR3 contains 15 residues. The V gene's germline CDR1 is MNHEY and CDR2 SMNVEV (reference sequence). CDR3 sequence: CASSKDPTGANVLTF. The CDR3 bases are TGTGCCAGCAGCAAGGATCCAACTGGGGCCAACGTCCTGACTTTC. Full variable domain (rest looked up from reference TRBV27 and TRBJ2-6): EAQVTQNPRYLITVTGKKLTVTCSQNMNHEYMSWYRQDPGLGLRQIYYSMNVEVTDKGDVPEGYKVSRKEKRNFPLILESPSPNQTSLYFCASSKDPTGANVLTFGAGSRLTVL.

In its sample, this clonotype was seen many times. The genes are TRBV7-2 and TRBJ2-3, with D possibly being TRBD2 (6 bases). CDR1 and CDR2 (germline): SGHTA, FQGNSA. The germline V and J ends were trimmed by 6 bases and 4 bases, with 14 bases remaining between them. This CDR3 contains 14 residues. The CDR3 bases are TGTGCCAGCAGAAACCGCGGGGCGGCAGATACGCAGTATTTT. Its protein is CASRNRGAADTQYF.

Concerning this clonotype: Just one base apart from a much larger clone, this may be a read error. The V and J genes are TRBV29-1 and TRBJ2-7, with a weak D call TRBD1 (6 bases). The CDR3 consists of 12 residues. The V gene's germline CDR1 is SQVTM and CDR2 ANQGSEA. The CDR3 DNA sequence: TGCAGCGCTGAACAGGGTGGCTACGAGCAGTACTTC. This codes for CSAEQGGYEQYF.

The chain is built from TRBV19 and TRBJ2-1; D is unresolved. Trimming took off 2 bases at V and 7 bases at J, with 3 bases between the two ends. The germline V gene encodes CDR1 LNHDA and CDR2 SQIVND (reference sequence). There are 11 residues in the CDR3. The chain's CDR3 is CASSIRNEQFF. CDR3 sequence (DNA): TGTGCCAGTAGTATACGGAATGAGCAGTTCTTC.

V gene TRBV19 combines with J gene TRBJ2-2; 11 nucleotides align to TRBD1. V gave up 5 bases and J gave up 8 bases; unmatched junction bases: 10. This CDR3 spans 16 amino acids. Germline lookup yields CDR1 LNHDA and CDR2 SQIVND (reference sequence). CDR3 sequence (DNA): TGTGCCAGTAGTGCCGGGACAGGGGGGGGTACGGGGGAGCTGTTTTTT. Its translation: CASSAGTGGGTGELFF.

This clonotype was detected ten times or more. The genes are TRBV7-8 and TRBJ2-2; 9 positions match TRBD1. The CDR3 contains 15 residues. Unmatched junction bases numbered 5, after V lost 6 bases and J lost 3 bases. Per the germline V gene, CDR1 is SGHVS and CDR2 is FQNEAQ. CDR3 residues: CASRGGQGYTGELFF. In nucleotides, the CDR3 is TGTGCCAGCAGGGGGGGACAGGGTTACACCGGGGAGCTGTTTTTT.

A few counts support this clonotype. This chain connects TRBV19 to TRBJ1-5; 8 bases align to TRBD1. V gave up 2 bases and J gave up 6 bases; unmatched junction bases: 3. Per the germline V gene, CDR1 is LNHDA and CDR2 is SQIVND (reference sequence). The CDR3 length is 14 residues. CDR3 in amino acids: CASSIQGAVQPQHF. Here the CDR3 DNA reads TGTGCCAGTAGTATACAGGGGGCAGTTCAGCCCCAGCATTTT. Variable domain in full (rest from reference TRBV19 and TRBJ1-5): DGGITQSPKYLFRKEGQNVTLSCEQNLNHDAMYWYRQDPGQGLRLIYYSQIVNDFQKGDIAEGYSVSREKKESFPLTVTSAQKNPTAFYLCASSIQGAVQPQHFGDGTRLSIL.

This clonotype was picked up a small number of times. This may stem from a read error, because a much larger clone lies one nucleotide away. The CDR3 DNA reads as TGTGCCAGCAGCTTAGTAGTGAACACTGAAGCTTTCTTT. Its translation is CASSLVVNTEAFF. The rearrangement links TRBV7-3 to TRBJ1-1; no clear D gene. The ends were cut back, 2 bases at V and 0 bases at J, with 4 bases in the middle. Germline CDR1 is SGHTA and CDR2 is FQGTGA. CDR3 length: 13 amino acids.

This clonotype showed up many times. The chain employs TRBV28 and TRBJ2-7; D not resolved. The CDR3 totals 15 residues. The V end lost 3 bases, the J end lost 3 bases, and 15 bases lay between the germline ends. Germline V gives CDR1 MDHEN, CDR2 SYDVKM. CDR3 bases: TGTGCCAGCAGTTTTCAGAAAACGCTCGACTACGAGCAGTACTTC. Residues: CASSFQKTLDYEQYF.

This clonotype was seen more than once but under ten times. V gene TRBV20-1 combines with J gene TRBJ2-1; TRBD2 matches 10 bases. CDR1 is DFQATT and CDR2 is SNEGSKA in the germline V gene (reference sequence). This CDR3 contains 15 residues. V trimming: 6 bases; J trimming: 8 bases; junction bases outside the gene matches: 13. In nucleotides, the CDR3 is TGCAGTGCCCCGAGAGTAAGCGGGAGGGCCTATGAGCAGTTCTTC. It is translated as CSAPRVSGRAYEQFF.

This chain joins TRBV5-6 and TRBJ1-5; D remains unclear. The CDR3 covers 15 residues. The V end was cut by 0 bases, the J end by 5 bases, with 12 bases between. Germline lookup yields CDR1 SGHDT and CDR2 YYEEEE. The CDR3 is CASSLEARVYQPQHF. DNA for the CDR3: TGTGCCAGCAGCTTGGAGGCGAGAGTCTATCAGCCCCAGCATTTT.

This chain joins TRBV12-3 or TRBV12-4 and TRBJ1-1, with D hard to call. V lost 7 bases and J lost 1, with 10 bases in between. This CDR3 contains 13 residues. The CDR3 protein is CASTGRRNTEAFF. The CDR3 DNA is TGTGCCAGCACCGGCAGGCGGAACACTGAAGCTTTCTTT.

CDR3 bases: TGCGCCAGCAGTGAGTTCGATACGGACAGGGGAAAAGAGACCCAGTACTTC. This translates into CASSEFDTDRGKETQYF. The rearrangement joins TRBV10-1 to TRBJ2-5; 9 bases align to TRBD1. J gave up 3 bases and V 1 base, and 9 bases lay outside the gene matches. From germline, CDR1 is WNHNN and CDR2 SYGVQD (reference sequence). The CDR3 is 17 residues long.

In this sample, this clonotype turned up many times. In DNA, the CDR3 is TGCGCCAGCAGCTTGGAGGGACAGGGGCGCACTGAAGCTTTCTTT. It yields the protein CASSLEGQGRTEAFF. The chain couples TRBV5-1 to TRBJ1-1, with 10 bases identical to TRBD1. The CDR3 has 15 residues. The germline V gene has CDR1 SGHRS and CDR2 YFSETQ. Germline trimming cut 0 bases from V and 4 bases from J; bases unmatched to any gene: 3.

This clonotype came up a few times. The chain employs TRBV7-9 and TRBJ1-3; D is undetermined. Germline loops: CDR1 SEHNR, CDR2 FQNEAQ (reference sequence). Trimming pared 6 bases from V and 0 bases from J, leaving 12 bases between. The CDR3 has 15 residues. CDR3 region: CASSPDGRSGNTIYF. The CDR3 DNA is TGTGCCAGCAGTCCCGACGGACGCTCTGGAAACACCATATATTTT.

This clonotype was seen many times. The chain uses TRBV20-1 and TRBJ1-2; D unresolved. Germline V gene sequence: CDR1 DFQATT, CDR2 SNEGSKA (reference sequence). The CDR3 covers 14 residues. V lost 1 base and J lost 8, with 17 bases in between. In nucleotides, the CDR3 is TGCAGTGCTAGAGCCCCCGGCCCTCAATGGGGCTACACCTTC. It specifies CSARAPGPQWGYTF.